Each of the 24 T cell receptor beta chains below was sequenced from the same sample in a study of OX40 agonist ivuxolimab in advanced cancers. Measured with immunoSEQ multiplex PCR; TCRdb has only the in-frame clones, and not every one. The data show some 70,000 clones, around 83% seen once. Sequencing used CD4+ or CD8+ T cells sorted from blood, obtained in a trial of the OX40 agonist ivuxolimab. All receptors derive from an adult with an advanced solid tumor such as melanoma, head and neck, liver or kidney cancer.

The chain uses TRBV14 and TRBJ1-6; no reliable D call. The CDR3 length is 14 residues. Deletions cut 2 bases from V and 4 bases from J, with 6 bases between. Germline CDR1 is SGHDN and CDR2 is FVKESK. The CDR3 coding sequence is TGTGCCAGCAGCCAAAGCATGTATAATTCACCCCTCCACTTT. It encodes CASSQSMYNSPLHF.

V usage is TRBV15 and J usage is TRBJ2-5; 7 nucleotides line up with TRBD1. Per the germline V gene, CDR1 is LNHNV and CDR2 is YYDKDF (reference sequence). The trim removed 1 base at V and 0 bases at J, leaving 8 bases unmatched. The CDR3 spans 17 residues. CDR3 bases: TGTGCCACCAGCAGAGGGGTACTACAGGGGTACCAAGAGACCCAGTACTTC. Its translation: CATSRGVLQGYQETQYF.

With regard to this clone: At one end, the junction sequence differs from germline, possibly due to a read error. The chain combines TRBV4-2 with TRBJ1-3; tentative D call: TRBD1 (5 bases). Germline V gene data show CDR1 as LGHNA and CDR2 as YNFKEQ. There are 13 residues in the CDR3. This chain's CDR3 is CASSRDLGNTTYF. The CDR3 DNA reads TGTGCCAGCAGCCGGGACCTAGGAAACACCACATATTTT.

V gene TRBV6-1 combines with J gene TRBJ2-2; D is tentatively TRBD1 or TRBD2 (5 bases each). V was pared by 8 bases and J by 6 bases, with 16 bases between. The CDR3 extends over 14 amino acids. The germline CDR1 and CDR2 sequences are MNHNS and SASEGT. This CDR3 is CASLGGPVAGELFF. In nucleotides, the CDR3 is TGTGCCAGCCTTGGGGGTCCGGTCGCCGGGGAGCTGTTTTTT.

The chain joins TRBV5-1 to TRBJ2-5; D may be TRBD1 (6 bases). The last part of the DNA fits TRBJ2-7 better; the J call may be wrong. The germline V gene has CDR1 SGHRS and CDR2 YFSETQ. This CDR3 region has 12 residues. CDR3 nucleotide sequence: TGCGCCAGCAGTTGGGGGCCATACGAGCAGTACTTC. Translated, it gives CASSWGPYEQYF.

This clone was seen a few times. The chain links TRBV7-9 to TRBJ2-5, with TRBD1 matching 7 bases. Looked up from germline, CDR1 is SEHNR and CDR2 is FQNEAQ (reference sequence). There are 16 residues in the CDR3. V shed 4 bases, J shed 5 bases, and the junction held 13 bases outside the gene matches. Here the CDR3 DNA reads TGTGCCAGCAGCTCTGGAAGACAGGGCGGAGTTGAGACCCAGTACTTC. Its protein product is CASSSGRQGGVETQYF.

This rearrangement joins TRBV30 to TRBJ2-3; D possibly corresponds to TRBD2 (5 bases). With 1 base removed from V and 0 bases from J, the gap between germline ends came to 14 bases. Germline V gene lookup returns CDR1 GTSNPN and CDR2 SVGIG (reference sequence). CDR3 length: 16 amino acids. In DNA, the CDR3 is TGTGCCTGGAGTGCAGGAAGACTACCAAGCACAGATACGCAGTATTTT. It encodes CAWSAGRLPSTDTQYF.

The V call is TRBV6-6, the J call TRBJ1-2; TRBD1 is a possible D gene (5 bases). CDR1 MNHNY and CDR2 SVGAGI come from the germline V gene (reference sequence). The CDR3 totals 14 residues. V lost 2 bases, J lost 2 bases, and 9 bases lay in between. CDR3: CASSYNGGNYGYTF. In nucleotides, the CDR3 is TGTGCCAGCAGTTACAATGGGGGGAACTATGGCTACACCTTC.

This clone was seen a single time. The CDR3 DNA reads as TGTGCCAGCAGTTTAAGACAAAGTCAGGGGCGAGGCAATCAGCCCCAGCATTTT. Translation gives CASSLRQSQGRGNQPQHF. The chain joins TRBV28 to TRBJ1-5; weak D call: TRBD1 (6 bases). Germline V gives CDR1 MDHEN, CDR2 SYDVKM. V lost 2 bases to trimming and J lost 2 bases, with 19 bases between them. This CDR3 region has 18 residues.

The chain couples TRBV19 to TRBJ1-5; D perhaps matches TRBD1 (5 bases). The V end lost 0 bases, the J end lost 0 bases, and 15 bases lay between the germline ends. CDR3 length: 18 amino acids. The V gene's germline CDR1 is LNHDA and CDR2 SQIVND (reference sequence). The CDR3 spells CASSIDLLGGISNQPQHF. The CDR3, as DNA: TGTGCCAGTAGTATAGATCTATTGGGGGGAATTAGCAATCAGCCCCAGCATTTT.

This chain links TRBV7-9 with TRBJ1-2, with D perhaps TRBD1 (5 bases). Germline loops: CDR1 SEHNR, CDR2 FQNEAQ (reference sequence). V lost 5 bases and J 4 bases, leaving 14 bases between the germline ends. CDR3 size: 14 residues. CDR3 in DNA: TGTGCCAGCAGCCCCGGGGGGGGAGGCTATGGCTACACCTTC. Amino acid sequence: CASSPGGGGYGYTF.

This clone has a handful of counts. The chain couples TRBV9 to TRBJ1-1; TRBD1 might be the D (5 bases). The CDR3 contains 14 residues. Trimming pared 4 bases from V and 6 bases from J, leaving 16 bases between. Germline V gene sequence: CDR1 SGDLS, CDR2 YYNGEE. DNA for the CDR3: TGTGCCAGCAGCCCCCCTACGGGGGACGCTGAAGCTTTCTTT. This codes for CASSPPTGDAEAFF.

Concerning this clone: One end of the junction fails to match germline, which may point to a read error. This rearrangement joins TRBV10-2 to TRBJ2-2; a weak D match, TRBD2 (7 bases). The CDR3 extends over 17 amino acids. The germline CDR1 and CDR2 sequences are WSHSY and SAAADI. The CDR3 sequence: CASSGMAGASNTGELFF. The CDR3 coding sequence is TGCGCCAGTAGTGGAATGGCGGGGGCATCGAACACCGGGGAGCTGTTTTTT.

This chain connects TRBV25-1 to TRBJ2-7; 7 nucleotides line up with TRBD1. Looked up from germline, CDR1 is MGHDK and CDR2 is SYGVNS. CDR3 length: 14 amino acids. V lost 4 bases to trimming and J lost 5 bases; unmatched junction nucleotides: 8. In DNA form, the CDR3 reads TGTGCCAGCAGTGCTGAACAGGGGTTCCACGAGCAGTACTTC. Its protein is CASSAEQGFHEQYF.

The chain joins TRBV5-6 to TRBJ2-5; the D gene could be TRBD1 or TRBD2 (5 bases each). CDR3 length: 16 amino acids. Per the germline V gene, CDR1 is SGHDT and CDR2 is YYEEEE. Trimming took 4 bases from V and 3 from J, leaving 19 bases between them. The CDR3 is CASSRGGLSFEETQYF. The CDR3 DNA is TGTGCCAGCAGCCGGGGCGGTCTCAGTTTTGAAGAGACCCAGTACTTC.

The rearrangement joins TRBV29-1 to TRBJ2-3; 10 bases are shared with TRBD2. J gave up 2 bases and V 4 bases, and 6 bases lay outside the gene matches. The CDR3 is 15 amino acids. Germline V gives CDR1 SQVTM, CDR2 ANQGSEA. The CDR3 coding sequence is TGCAGCGTTGTTGGGCTAGCGGGGGACACAGATACGCAGTATTTT. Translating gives CSVVGLAGDTDTQYF.

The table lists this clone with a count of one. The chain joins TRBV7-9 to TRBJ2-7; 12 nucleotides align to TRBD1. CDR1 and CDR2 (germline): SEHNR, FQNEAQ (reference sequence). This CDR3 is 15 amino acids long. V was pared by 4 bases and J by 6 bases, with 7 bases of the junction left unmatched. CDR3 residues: CASSSAGTGGGEQYF. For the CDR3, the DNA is TGTGCCAGCAGCTCCGCCGGGACAGGGGGCGGCGAGCAGTACTTC.

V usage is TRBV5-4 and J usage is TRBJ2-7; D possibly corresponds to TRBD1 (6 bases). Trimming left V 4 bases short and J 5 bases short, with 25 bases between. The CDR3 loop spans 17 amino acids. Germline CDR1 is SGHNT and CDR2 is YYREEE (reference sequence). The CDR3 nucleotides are TGTGCCAGCAGCCCTTCGTCCCACAGGGCTGGGAGCAACGAGCAGTACTTC. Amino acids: CASSPSSHRAGSNEQYF.

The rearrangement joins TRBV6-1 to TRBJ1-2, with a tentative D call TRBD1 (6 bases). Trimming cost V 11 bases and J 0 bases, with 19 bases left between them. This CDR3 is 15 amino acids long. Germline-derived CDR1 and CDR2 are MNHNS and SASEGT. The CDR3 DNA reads TGTGCCTCCACAACCGGGACAACTTCTAACTATGGCTACACCTTC. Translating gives CASTTGTTSNYGYTF.

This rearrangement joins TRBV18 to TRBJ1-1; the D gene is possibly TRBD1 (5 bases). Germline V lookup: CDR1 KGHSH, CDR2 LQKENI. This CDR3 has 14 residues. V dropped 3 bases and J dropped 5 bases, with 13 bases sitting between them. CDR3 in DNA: TGTGCCAGCTCACCGGGGTTGGAGGGGACTGAAGCTTTCTTT. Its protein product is CASSPGLEGTEAFF.

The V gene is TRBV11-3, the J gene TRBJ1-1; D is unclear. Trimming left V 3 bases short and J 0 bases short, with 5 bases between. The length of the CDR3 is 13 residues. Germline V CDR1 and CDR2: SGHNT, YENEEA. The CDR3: CASSLTLNTEAFF. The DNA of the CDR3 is TGTGCCAGCAGCTTGACGCTGAACACTGAAGCTTTCTTT.

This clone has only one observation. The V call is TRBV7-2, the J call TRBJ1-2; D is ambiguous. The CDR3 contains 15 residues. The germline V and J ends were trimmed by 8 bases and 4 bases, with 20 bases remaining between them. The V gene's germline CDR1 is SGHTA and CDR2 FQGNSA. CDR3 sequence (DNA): TGTGCCAGCGGCCAAGGGTTGGGCTTCGGCTATGGCTACACCTTC. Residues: CASGQGLGFGYGYTF.

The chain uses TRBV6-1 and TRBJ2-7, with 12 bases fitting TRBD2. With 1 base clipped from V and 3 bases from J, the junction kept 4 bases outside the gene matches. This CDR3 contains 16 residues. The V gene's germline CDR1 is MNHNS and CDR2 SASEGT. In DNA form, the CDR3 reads TGTGCCAGCAGTGAAGGCCGACTAGCGGGGGTCTACGAGCAGTACTTC. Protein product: CASSEGRLAGVYEQYF.

Here the CDR3 DNA reads TGTGCCAGCAGCGTTTCTAGCGGGGGGCTCTACGAGCAGTACTTC. Translation: CASSVSSGGLYEQYF. This rearrangement joins TRBV7-6 to TRBJ2-7; 11 positions agree with TRBD2. This CDR3 spans 15 amino acids. V lost 5 bases and J lost 3; bases outside the gene matches: 6. Germline-derived CDR1 and CDR2 are SGHVS and FNYEAQ.